Included here is one T cell receptor beta chain sequence, with context. This sample is drawn from a study of technical replicates of blood from several donors. The table came from immunoSEQ multiplex PCR; TCRdb's copy has only in-frame clones and leaves some out. The sample yields roughly 51,000 clones, about 94% seen once. Germline lookup yields CDR1 LGHNA and CDR2 YNFKEQ. CDR3 length: 18 amino acids. V trimming: 10 bases; J trimming: 5 bases; junction bases outside the gene matches: 20. The receptor was derived from a human donor in good health. Some clones in this sample may be carry-over from other donors' samples. This chain links TRBV4-2 with TRBJ1-1; the match to TRBD1 covers 12 bases. Specimen: PBMCs. CDR3 nucleotides: TGTGCCACCCGAGCAGGGGGCGGGGACAGGGGGCTCGGGACTGAAGCTTTCTTT. It specifies CATRAGGGDRGLGTEAFF.